This T cell receptor beta chain appears in the sequencing data of a study of beta chain features in type 1 diabetes. Regarding the study as a whole: Among patients with Type 1 diabetes, TCRB CDR3s were moderately but significantly shorter in every one of the four CD4+ subsets. A closer apparent resemblance between naive, central memory and Treg TCRB repertoires was seen in patients than in healthy donors.

CD45RO/CCR7/CD25/CD127/CD95/CD27 separated CD4+ naive, central memory, regulatory and stem cell-like memory cells by sorting. Each sorted population was over 98% pure. Regarding this clone: Its antigen is currently unknown.

cDNA synthesis used the whole RNA isolate, giving expressed TCRB sequences. Repertoires were generated with immunoSEQ multiplex PCR, while TCRdb's copy carries only in-frame clones and drops some. The sample holds approximately 150,000 clones; roughly 9.7% are singletons and the top ten take almost 0.65%. The origin of this receptor is a woman aged 40 to 50 in good health. Sequencing was carried out using central memory CD4+ T cells from blood.

The CDR3 region is CASSKEGGVNEQFF. In DNA, the CDR3 is TGTGCCAGCAGCAAAGAGGGGGGGGTCAATGAGCAGTTCTTC. The V and J genes are TRBV6-5 and TRBJ2-1; D possibly corresponds to TRBD2 (7 bases). Germline CDR1 and CDR2: MNHEY and SVGAGI. The V end was cut by 6 bases, the J end by 6 bases, with 15 bases between. This CDR3 comprises 14 residues.